One sample yielded the 26 T cell receptor beta chains listed below, sequenced in a study of blood T cell repertoires in COVID-19. Produced via immunoSEQ multiplex PCR; TCRdb's table is partial and in-frame only. The sample lists some 200,000 clones, approximately 82% occurring once. Sequenced sample: PBMCs or T cells enriched from blood (not recorded which). These receptors all come from a woman aged 45-60 years who had recovered from COVID-19.

This clone was counted between two and nine times. CDR3 sequence: CASSPNRGLSYNSPLHF. The CDR3 nucleotides are TGTGCCAGCAGTCCTAACAGGGGGCTCTCCTATAATTCACCCCTCCACTTT. The gene calls are TRBV6-6 and TRBJ1-6, with 9 bases fitting TRBD1. Germline V lookup: CDR1 MNHNY, CDR2 SVGAGI (reference sequence). V shed 5 bases and J 0 bases; nucleotides not matched to a gene: 5. The CDR3 has 17 amino acids.

The rearrangement joins TRBV29-1 to TRBJ1-1, with D unclear. The CDR3 consists of 10 residues. CDR1 is SQVTM, CDR2 ANQGSEA, per germline. V gave up 5 bases and J gave up 2 bases, with 3 bases separating them. CDR3 amino acids: CSVLNTEAFF. The CDR3 nucleotides read TGCAGCGTTCTAAACACTGAAGCTTTCTTT. The complete variable domain, with remaining parts taken from reference TRBV29-1 and TRBJ1-1, reads SAVISQKPSRDICQRGTSLTIQCQVDSQVTMMFWYRQQPGQSLTLIATANQGSEATYESGFVIDKFPISRPNLTFSTLTVSNMSPEDSSIYLCSVLNTEAFFGQGTRLTVV.

This chain uses TRBV10-3 with TRBJ1-2; D is unclear. With 4 bases removed from V and 6 bases from J, the gap between germline ends came to 15 bases. The length of the CDR3 is 14 residues. Germline V gives CDR1 ENHRY, CDR2 SYGVKD. This chain's CDR3 is CAISARSEGDGYTF. In DNA, the CDR3 is TGTGCCATCAGTGCCAGGTCGGAGGGTGATGGCTACACCTTC.

The chain uses TRBV2 and TRBJ2-6; D remains ambiguous. V lost 3 bases to trimming and J lost 4 bases, with 7 bases between them. Germline values: CDR1 SNHLY, CDR2 FYNNEI. The CDR3 loop spans 14 amino acids. Written as DNA, the CDR3 is TGTGCCAGCAGTGACAGGTCAGGGGCCAACGTCCTGACTTTC. This sequence encodes CASSDRSGANVLTF.

This clone appeared a single time. The genes are TRBV3-1 (or the pseudogene TRBV3-2) and TRBJ2-1; D is possibly TRBD2 (5 bases). The germline V and J ends were trimmed by 0 bases and 0 bases, with 9 bases remaining between them. CDR1 and CDR2 from the germline V gene are LGHDT and YNNKEL (reference sequence). The CDR3 consists of 16 residues. CDR3 in DNA: TGTGCCAGCAGCCAAGATCGGGGAAGCTCCTACAATGAGCAGTTCTTC. Its translation is CASSQDRGSSYNEQFF.

The chain uses TRBV5-4 and TRBJ2-5; D remains ambiguous. V dropped 1 base and J dropped 5 bases, with 18 bases sitting between them. Germline CDR1 and CDR2: SGHNT and YYREEE (reference sequence). The CDR3 is 16 residues long. This CDR3 reads CASSLTEFRRMETQYF. The CDR3 nucleotides are TGTGCCAGCAGCTTGACGGAGTTCCGGCGGATGGAGACCCAGTACTTC.

The chain couples TRBV6-5 to TRBJ1-2, with a tentative D call TRBD1 (5 bases). This CDR3 is built from 13 residues. Germline assignment: CDR1 MNHEY and CDR2 SVGAGI. Trimming took off 7 bases at V and 7 bases at J, with 16 bases between the two ends. In DNA form, the CDR3 reads TGTGCCAGCATCCTATTAGGGGTCCCTGGCTACACCTTC. Residues: CASILLGVPGYTF.

The V and J genes are TRBV2 and TRBJ2-1, with 7 positions matching TRBD2. The germline CDR1 and CDR2 sequences are SNHLY and FYNNEI. The CDR3 contains 12 residues. V gave up 10 bases and J gave up 3 bases; unmatched junction bases: 3. CDR3 nucleotides: TGTGCCATAGGACTAGGCTACAATGAGCAGTTCTTC. Translation gives CAIGLGYNEQFF.

The gene calls are TRBV5-6 and TRBJ2-7; tentatively, D is TRBD1 (6 bases). Trimming stripped 0 bases from V and 0 bases from J, with 7 bases between. CDR3 length: 14 amino acids. The germline CDR1 and CDR2 sequences are SGHDT and YYEEEE. CDR3 region: CASSLGTASYEQYF. The CDR3 nucleotides are TGTGCCAGCAGCTTGGGGACAGCCTCCTACGAGCAGTACTTC.

The chain has TRBV15 and TRBJ2-5, with TRBD2 as a possible D gene (5 bases). The CDR3 is made up of 16 amino acids. Germline V gene lookup returns CDR1 LNHNV and CDR2 YYDKDF (reference sequence). Trimming left V 0 bases short and J 5 bases short, with 16 bases between. The CDR3 region is CATSRDNVRRWETQYF. DNA of the CDR3: TGTGCCACCAGCAGAGATAACGTCAGGAGGTGGGAGACCCAGTACTTC.

V usage is TRBV27 and J usage is TRBJ1-3; D gene unclear. This CDR3 has 14 amino acids. CDR1 is MNHEY, CDR2 SMNVEV, per germline (reference sequence). V was pared by 3 bases and J by 3 bases, with 9 bases between. Written as DNA, the CDR3 is TGTGCCAGCAGTTTCTCGGGGTTTGGAAACACCATATATTTT. The encoded protein is CASSFSGFGNTIYF.

CDR3 residues: CASRMTGQQYGYTF. The CDR3, as DNA: TGTGCCAGCAGGATGACGGGACAGCAATATGGCTACACCTTC. The V and J genes are TRBV28 and TRBJ1-2; 7 nucleotides line up with TRBD1. The CDR3 runs 14 residues. Germline V gene data show CDR1 as MDHEN and CDR2 as SYDVKM. V trimming: 6 bases; J trimming: 5 bases; junction bases outside the gene matches: 9.

The V and J genes are TRBV5-1 and TRBJ2-1; D gene uncertain. The germline CDR1 and CDR2 sequences are SGHRS and YFSETQ. V was shortened by 4 bases and J by 5 bases, with 16 bases between the two germline ends. The CDR3 totals 15 residues. CDR3 in DNA: TGCGCCAGCAGCGTCCTAGAGAATGGAGACAATGAGCAGTTCTTC. Translation gives CASSVLENGDNEQFF. Based on the CDR3 plus reference TRBV5-1 and TRBJ2-1, the full variable domain is KAGVTQTPRYLIKTRGQQVTLSCSPISGHRSVSWYQQTPGQGLQFLFEYFSETQRNKGNFPGRFSGRQFSNSRSEMNVSTLELGDSALYLCASSVLENGDNEQFFGPGTRLTVL.

This chain links TRBV28 with TRBJ1-1; D is ambiguous. The CDR3 extends over 13 amino acids. CDR1 is MDHEN, CDR2 SYDVKM, per germline. The ends were cut back, 4 bases at V and 8 bases at J, with 14 bases in the middle. The CDR3 loop is CASSYQVPREAFF. DNA for the CDR3: TGTGCCAGCAGTTATCAGGTTCCAAGGGAAGCTTTCTTT.

This clone was seen a handful of times. V and J are TRBV28 and TRBJ1-4, with D unresolved. V dropped 5 bases and J dropped 6 bases, with 10 bases sitting between them. Per germline, CDR1 MDHEN and CDR2 SYDVKM. The CDR3 runs 13 residues. The CDR3 nucleotides read TGTGCCAGCAGTCTTGGAGGCTATGAAAAACTGTTTTTT. Protein sequence: CASSLGGYEKLFF. Filled out from reference TRBV28 and TRBJ1-4, the complete variable domain reads DVKVTQSSRYLVKRTGEKVFLECVQDMDHENMFWYRQDPGLGLRLIYFSYDVKMKEKGDIPEGYSVSREKKERFSLILESASTNQTSMYLCASSLGGYEKLFFGSGTQLSVL.

This clone showed up just a few times. V is TRBV7-9 and J is TRBJ2-1; D uncertain. Trimming shortened V by 1 base and J by 6 bases, and 10 bases separated the two germline ends. There are 14 residues in the CDR3. The germline V gene encodes CDR1 SEHNR and CDR2 FQNEAQ (reference sequence). The CDR3 sequence is CASSLVSGFNEQFF. The CDR3, as DNA: TGTGCCAGCAGCTTAGTTTCGGGTTTCAATGAGCAGTTCTTC. Based on the CDR3 plus reference TRBV7-9 and TRBJ2-1, the full variable domain is DTGVSQNPRHKITKRGQNVTFRCDPISEHNRLYWYRQTLGQGPEFLTYFQNEAQLEKSRLLSDRFSAERPKGSFSTLEIQRTEQGDSAMYLCASSLVSGFNEQFFGPGTRLTVL.

J is TRBJ1-4 and V is TRBV7-9, with D hard to call. The germline V gene encodes CDR1 SEHNR and CDR2 FQNEAQ (reference sequence). Trimming pared 3 bases from V and 4 bases from J, leaving 15 bases between. The CDR3 is made up of 16 amino acids. CDR3 sequence: CASSFSITAHNEKLFF. CDR3 sequence (DNA): TGTGCCAGCAGCTTCTCAATTACAGCTCATAATGAAAAACTGTTTTTT.

This chain joins TRBV5-8 and TRBJ1-5; D not certain. The length of the CDR3 is 15 residues. V dropped 0 bases and J dropped 0 bases, with 7 bases sitting between them. Germline assignment: CDR1 SGHTS and CDR2 YDEGEE. The chain's CDR3 is CASSLVTYSNQPQHF. Here the CDR3 DNA reads TGTGCCAGCAGCTTGGTAACATATAGCAATCAGCCCCAGCATTTT.

This chain joins TRBV5-1 and TRBJ2-1, with 7 bases lining up with TRBD2. The length of the CDR3 is 16 residues. J gave up 8 bases and V 4 bases, and 15 bases lay outside the gene matches. CDR1 is SGHRS and CDR2 is YFSETQ in the germline V gene. CDR3 in amino acids: CASSAGETSSLHEQFF. DNA of the CDR3: TGCGCCAGCAGCGCGGGGGAGACTAGCTCACTCCATGAGCAGTTCTTC.

The genes are TRBV5-1 and TRBJ2-3; possible D gene TRBD2, 6 bases. Between the trimmed V and J ends, which lost 3 bases and 0 bases, there was a span of 11 bases. This CDR3 is 15 amino acids long. Germline assignment: CDR1 SGHRS and CDR2 YFSETQ. CDR3 sequence reads: CASSSIGTSTDTQYF. The CDR3 nucleotides are TGCGCCAGCAGCTCCATAGGGACTAGCACAGATACGCAGTATTTT.

The V gene is TRBV2, the J gene TRBJ1-1; 7 bases are shared with TRBD1. Trimming took 6 bases from V and 2 from J; bases not matched to a gene: 9. CDR3 length: 15 amino acids. Germline CDR1 SNHLY, CDR2 FYNNEI. The DNA for the CDR3 is TGTGCCAGCAGCGTCTACAGGGGCCCCAACACTGAAGCTTTCTTT. It is translated as CASSVYRGPNTEAFF.

This chain links TRBV6-5 with TRBJ1-2; TRBD1 matches at 10 bases. The V and J ends lost 6 bases and 8 bases, in that order; junction bases with no gene match: 6. The CDR3 sequence is 13 residues long. CDR1 MNHEY and CDR2 SVGAGI come from the germline V gene. The CDR3 nucleotides read TGTGCCAGCAGCAGCGACAGGGGGCAAGGCTACACCTTC. Translated: CASSSDRGQGYTF.

This chain links TRBV27 with TRBJ2-1, with D possibly matching TRBD1 (5 bases). The CDR3 is 18 amino acids. The V end lost 3 bases, the J end lost 7 bases, and 25 bases lay between the germline ends. The germline V gene has CDR1 MNHEY and CDR2 SMNVEV (reference sequence). In DNA form, the CDR3 reads TGTGCCAGCAGTTTTAGGTTTGTGTCGACGGTAGGGGTAAATGAGCAGTTCTTC. Its translation is CASSFRFVSTVGVNEQFF.

The rearrangement joins TRBV6-5 to TRBJ2-6, with TRBD1 matching over 7 bases. Germline CDR1 and CDR2: MNHEY and SVGAGI. The junction had 7 bases not matched to a gene; V was cut back by 9 bases and J by 2 bases. This CDR3 has 15 residues. The CDR3 loop reads CASDRDQAGANVLTF. For the CDR3, the DNA is TGTGCCAGTGACAGGGACCAAGCTGGGGCCAACGTCCTGACTTTC.

The gene calls are TRBV6-5 and TRBJ2-5; 12 bases agree with TRBD2. V was clipped by 6 bases and J by 5 bases; unmatched bases: 4. Looked up from germline, CDR1 is MNHEY and CDR2 is SVGAGI. The CDR3 has 14 amino acids. CDR3 region: CASRGLAGTETQYF. DNA of the CDR3: TGTGCCAGCAGAGGACTAGCGGGGACCGAGACCCAGTACTTC.

The chain is built from TRBV19 and TRBJ2-7; D is unclear. V was pared by 6 bases and J by 9 bases, with 21 bases between. This CDR3 has 14 amino acids. Germline lookup yields CDR1 LNHDA and CDR2 SQIVND (reference sequence). CDR3: CASSPTLGASGQYF. The CDR3 DNA sequence: TGTGCCAGTAGCCCCACCCTCGGAGCGTCCGGGCAGTACTTC.